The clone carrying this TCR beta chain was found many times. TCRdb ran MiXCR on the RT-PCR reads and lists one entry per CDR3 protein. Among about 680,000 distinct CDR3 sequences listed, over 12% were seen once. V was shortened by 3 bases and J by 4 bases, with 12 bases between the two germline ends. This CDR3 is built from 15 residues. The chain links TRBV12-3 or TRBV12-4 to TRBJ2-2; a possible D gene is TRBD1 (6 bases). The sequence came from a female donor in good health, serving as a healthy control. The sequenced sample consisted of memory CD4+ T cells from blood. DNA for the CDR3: TGTGCCAGCAGTTTTGTCAGGGGACCCACCGGGGAGCTGTTTTTT. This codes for CASSFVRGPTGELFF.